This T cell receptor (beta chain) was recorded in a study of blood T cell repertoires in COVID-19. Study-wide background: Samples representing acute and convalescent COVID-19 were sourced from the United States, Italy and Spain. PBMCs, B-cell-depleted T cells, or T cells were the source of the cDNA or gDNA that made up the material.

Original analysis: Reference gene primer amplification yielded estimated nucleated cell counts. The repertoire was sequenced with immunoSEQ multiplex PCR; TCRdb's copy has only in-frame clones and lacks some. The V and J calls and clone size were taken over from that table, and D and trimming were inferred from the DNA. The sample includes about 130,000 clones, roughly three quarters of them seen just once. Looked up from germline, CDR1 is SGHTA and CDR2 is FQGNSA. The CDR3 runs to 13 residues. V gave up 6 bases and J gave up 7 bases; unmatched junction bases: 7. Sequenced material: peripheral blood. V and J are TRBV7-2 and TRBJ2-7; 9 bases are shared with TRBD1. The sequence derives from a woman aged 70-85 years with acute or convalescent COVID-19. In DNA, the CDR3 is TGTGCCAGCAGGGAAACAGGGGGCAGGGAGCAGTACTTC. Its protein product is CASRETGGREQYF. The full variable domain, with the rest looked up from reference TRBV7-2 and TRBJ2-7, is GAGVSQSPSNKVTEKGKDVELRCDPISGHTALYWYRQSLGQGLEFLIYFQGNSAPDKSGLPSDRFSAERTGGSVSTLTIQRTQQEDSAVYLCASRETGGREQYFGPGTRLTVT.